This T cell receptor (beta chain) comes out of a study of cytomegalovirus exposure and HLA in healthy donors. Vbeta (60) and Jbeta (13) primers were used in the PCR. TCRdb's table, derived via immunoSEQ multiplex PCR, lists solely in-frame clones and lacks some. This table has approximately 95,000 clones, approximately 72% appearing once. V gave up 1 base and J gave up 5 bases, with 8 bases separating them. Germline CDR1 is GTSNPN and CDR2 is SVGIG (reference sequence). The CDR3 is 12 amino acids. Sequencing input: PBMCs. This receptor was taken from a man between 18 and 29 years old in good health and CMV-seropositive. The genes are TRBV30 and TRBJ1-2; no clear D. Here the CDR3 reads CAWSGAPYGYTF. DNA of the CDR3: TGTGCCTGGAGTGGGGCCCCGTATGGCTACACCTTC. Supplemented by reference TRBV30 and TRBJ1-2, the full variable domain reads SQTIHQWPATLVQPVGSPLSLECTVEGTSNPNLYWYRQAAGRGLQLLFYSVGIGQISSEVPQNLSASRPQDRQFILSSKKLLLSDSGFYLCAWSGAPYGYTFGSGTRLTVV.